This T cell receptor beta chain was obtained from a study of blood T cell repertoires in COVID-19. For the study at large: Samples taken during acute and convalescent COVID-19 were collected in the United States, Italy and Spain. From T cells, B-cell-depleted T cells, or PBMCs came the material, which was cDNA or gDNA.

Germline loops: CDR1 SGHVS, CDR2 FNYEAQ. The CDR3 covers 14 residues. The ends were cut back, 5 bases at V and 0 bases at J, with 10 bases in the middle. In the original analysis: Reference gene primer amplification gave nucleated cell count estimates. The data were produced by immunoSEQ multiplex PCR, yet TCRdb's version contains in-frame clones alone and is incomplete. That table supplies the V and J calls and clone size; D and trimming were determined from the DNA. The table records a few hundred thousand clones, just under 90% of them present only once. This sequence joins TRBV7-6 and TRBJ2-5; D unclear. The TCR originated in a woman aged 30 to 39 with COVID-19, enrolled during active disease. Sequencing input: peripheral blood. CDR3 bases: TGTGCCAGCAGCCAGTGGCCGAACCAAGAGACCCAGTACTTC. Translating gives CASSQWPNQETQYF.